Listed below are T cell receptor beta chains from one sample, sequenced in a study of blood T cell repertoires in COVID-19. The table came from immunoSEQ multiplex PCR; TCRdb's copy has only in-frame clones and leaves some out. This sample yields some 33,000 clones, of which approximately 89% are seen a single time; 7.3% belongs to the top ten. Sequenced input: peripheral blood. The receptors derive from a human donor in a cohort sampled during active COVID-19. CDR3s include the opening cysteine and the closing phenylalanine or tryptophan. D genes are given only for firm matches. Clone size is not always given. Where it is, it says once, few, many or a class for expanded clones.

CDR3	DNA	V	J	size	D
CASRGLGQFTEKLFF	TGTGCCAGTAGGGGCCTGGGACAGTTTACTGAAAAACTGTTTTTT	TRBV19	TRBJ1-4	once	TRBD1
CASSILGGLPSGAKNIQYF	TGTGCCAGTAGTATATTGGGGGGACTACCAAGTGGGGCCAAAAACATTCAGTACTTC	TRBV19	TRBJ2-4	-	TRBD2
CASVYRGGGEQYF	TGTGCCAGCGTTTACAGGGGTGGAGGCGAGCAGTACTTC	TRBV2	TRBJ2-7	few	TRBD1
CASSLAGGVSPLHF	TGTGCCAGCAGTTTAGCGGGGGGGGTATCACCCCTCCACTTT	TRBV28	TRBJ1-6	-	-
CASERERSDTQYF	TGTGCCAGTGAGCGGGAAAGGTCAGATACGCAGTATTTT	TRBV28	TRBJ2-3	once	TRBD2
CASSTGASGGLGEQFF	TGTGCCAGTAGTACTGGGGCTAGCGGGGGGCTGGGTGAGCAGTTCTTC	TRBV19	TRBJ2-1	-	TRBD2
CASSQETPRRGNGYTF	TGCGCCAGCAGCCAAGAGACCCCAAGACGGGGTAATGGCTACACCTTC	TRBV4-1	TRBJ1-2	-	-
CASSWTGGHGYTF	TGTGCCAGCAGCTGGACAGGGGGTCATGGCTACACCTTC	TRBV12-3/TRBV12-4	TRBJ1-2	medium-sized	TRBD1
CASSQQGDQPQHF	TGTGCCAGCAGTCAACAGGGGGATCAGCCCCAGCATTTT	TRBV7-6	TRBJ1-5	-	TRBD1
CASRTWVADRGLNTGELFF	TGTGCCAGCAGAACTTGGGTGGCCGATAGAGGATTGAACACCGGGGAGCTGTTTTTT	TRBV28	TRBJ2-2	-	-